This TCR beta chain comes out of a study of blood T cell repertoires in COVID-19. Original methodology: Researchers report that nucleated cell counts were estimated from reference gene primer amplification. Here immunoSEQ multiplex PCR was the method, and the copy in TCRdb shows in-frame clones only, minus some. That table gives V, J and clone size, and the DNA gave D and trimming. The profile shows some 270,000 clones, 85% to 90% of them singletons. Seattle researchers signed up patients amid active infection and tracked them longitudinally. The receptor comes from a woman aged 55-69 years with COVID-19, enrolled during active disease. The sample consisted of peripheral blood.

The CDR3 DNA follows: TGTGCCAGCAGCTCGCCGACTAGGGGCGGCAGCAATCAGCCCCAGCATTTT. It specifies CASSSPTRGGSNQPQHF. The genes are TRBV7-2 and TRBJ1-5; perhaps TRBD1 as D (5 bases). Germline loops: CDR1 SGHTA, CDR2 FQGNSA. The CDR3 sequence is 17 residues long. Trimming left V 4 bases short and J 1 base short, with 17 bases between.